This T cell receptor (beta chain) was found in a study of T cell responses to AZD1222 COVID-19 vaccine. Repertoires were generated with immunoSEQ multiplex PCR, while TCRdb's copy carries only in-frame clones and drops some. This table has 100,000 to 150,000 clones, around 87% appearing once. In germline, CDR1 is SGHNT, CDR2 YYREEE (reference sequence). V lost 3 bases, J lost 6 bases, and 11 bases stayed unmatched. This CDR3 spans 16 amino acids. Sequencing used peripheral blood, obtained on day 0 of AZD1222 vaccination. The V call is TRBV5-4, the J call TRBJ1-5, with TRBD1 matching 8 bases. The source is an adult in good health. The CDR3 DNA reads TGTGCCAGCAGCTGGGGGGGGCAGGGGGCTGGTCAGCCCCAGCATTTT. Translated: CASSWGGQGAGQPQHF.